This entry features one T cell receptor (beta chain) sequence. As yet, its antigen is unknown. The data belong to a study of shared clonotypes between healthy human individuals. Study-wide context: Aged between 18 and 49, the donors were a couple of women and a few men.

The CDR3 is 13 residues long. Per germline, CDR1 LNHNV and CDR2 YYDKDF (reference sequence). V gave up 8 bases and J gave up 4 bases, with 15 bases separating them. CD45RO-negative, CCR7-selected cells formed the naive CD8 fraction, which excluded terminally differentiated effector memory CD45RA+ cells. Every one of the donors was a Caucasian adult that lived in Nashville, Tennessee. Study-level findings and limits: Naive CD4 clonotypes overlapped across a handful of donors at about 5.3%.

Method: immunoSEQ multiplex PCR; TCRdb's copy keeps in-frame clones and lacks some. This table holds hundreds of thousands of clones, about 96% found once. The material sequenced was naive CD8+ T cells sorted from blood. The genes are TRBV15 and TRBJ2-7; a weak D match, TRBD2 (6 bases). The clonotype comes from a woman between 25 and 40 years old in good health. CDR3 sequence reads: CATAWGENYEQYF. CDR3 sequence (DNA): TGTGCCACCGCTTGGGGGGAAAATTACGAGCAGTACTTC.